Given below is one TCR beta chain in context. This record comes from a study of blood T cell repertoires in COVID-19. TCRdb's table, derived via immunoSEQ multiplex PCR, lists solely in-frame clones and lacks some. The repertoire includes under 45,000 clones, around 85% of them detected once, and approximately 45% sits in the top ten. The V gene's germline CDR1 is SGHAT and CDR2 FQNNGV. Between the trimmed V and J ends, which lost 4 bases and 5 bases, there was a span of 26 bases. This CDR3 contains 18 residues. The sequence derives from a man aged 60-69 years with active or convalescent COVID-19. This chain connects TRBV11-2 to TRBJ2-5; D uncertain. Sequences were obtained from peripheral blood. The CDR3 loop is CASSSSYPSSVKAETQYF. CDR3 DNA sequence: TGTGCCAGCAGCTCCTCTTATCCCTCCAGCGTAAAGGCGGAGACCCAGTACTTC.